These T cell receptor beta chains were read from a single sample in a study of graft-versus-host responses after intestinal transplantation. Here immunoSEQ multiplex PCR was the method, and the copy in TCRdb shows in-frame clones only, minus some. The table records 20,000 or so clones, roughly 80% of them present only once. The sample here was PBMCs, taken 14 days after transplant. Receptors originate from a human patient who received an intestinal transplant, so some T cells may come from the graft donor. Both conserved end residues are part of each CDR3. Each record gives: V gene, J gene, clone size, D gene, CDR3 protein, CDR3 DNA. A D gene is named only where the DNA matches it firmly. Not every row has a clone size; where given, it reads once, few, many or a size class.

>TRBV6-4|TRBJ1-6|-|-
CASSDSAGPNSPLHF
TGTGCCAGCAGTGACTCGGCAGGGCCTAATTCACCCCTCCACTTT
>TRBV5-4|TRBJ2-5|-|TRBD2
CASSSRTSGRATQTQYF
TGTGCCAGCAGCTCTCGGACTAGCGGGAGGGCCACCCAGACCCAGTACTTC
>TRBV2|TRBJ1-1|-|-
CASSGWTENTEAFF
TGTGCCAGCAGTGGATGGACTGAGAACACTGAAGCTTTCTTT
>TRBV5-6|TRBJ2-5|-|-
CASSLALVGETQYF
TGTGCCAGCAGCTTGGCCTTGGTTGGGGAGACCCAGTACTTC
>TRBV19|TRBJ1-1|-|TRBD1
CASRGQGRVDTEAFF
TGTGCCAGTAGGGGACAGGGACGTGTGGACACTGAAGCTTTCTTT
>TRBV9|TRBJ2-1|-|-
CASTLEGSSSYNEQFF
TGTGCCAGCACCCTTGAGGGGAGTAGCTCCTACAATGAGCAGTTCTTC
>TRBV7-3|TRBJ2-7|-|TRBD2
CASSLSGGPSYEQYF
TGTGCCAGCAGCTTAAGCGGGGGTCCTTCCTACGAGCAGTACTTC
>TRBV7-9|TRBJ2-7|-|-
CASSTQPGPQEQYF
TGTGCCAGCAGCACGCAACCGGGACCCCAGGAGCAGTACTTC
>TRBV27|TRBJ2-2|-|-
CASTFLGVRNTGELFF
TGTGCCAGCACCTTCTTGGGGGTCAGGAACACCGGGGAGCTGTTTTTT
>TRBV10-3|TRBJ2-5|-|TRBD1
CAISESKQGVLVHTQYF
TGTGCCATCAGTGAGTCGAAACAGGGGGTTTTAGTCCATACCCAGTACTTC
>TRBV10-3|TRBJ2-3|-|-
CAISHSSGSTDTQYF
TGTGCCATCAGTCACTCGAGCGGGAGCACAGATACGCAGTATTTT
>TRBV2|TRBJ1-6|once|TRBD1
CASSAGQGVNSPLHF
TGTGCCAGCAGTGCGGGACAGGGGGTTAATTCACCCCTCCACTTT
>TRBV4-1|TRBJ2-1|-|-
CASSRESEQFF
TGCGCCAGCAGCCGAGAGTCTGAGCAGTTCTTC